These 24 T cell receptor beta chains originate from one sample sequenced in a study of OX40 agonist ivuxolimab in advanced cancers. Sequencing used immunoSEQ multiplex PCR; TCRdb keeps in-frame clones, though not all of them. The sample lists around 100,000 clones, about nine tenths seen once, with 0.15% to 0.2% in the top ten. The source material was CD4+ or CD8+ T cells sorted from blood, sampled in a trial of the OX40 agonist ivuxolimab. These receptors were taken from an adult with an advanced solid tumor such as melanoma, head and neck, liver or kidney cancer.

The V call is TRBV6-6, the J call TRBJ1-2; D might be TRBD1 (5 bases). From germline, CDR1 is MNHNY and CDR2 SVGAGI (reference sequence). The CDR3 is made up of 13 amino acids. The V end was cut by 5 bases, the J end by 8 bases, with 15 bases between. CDR3 nucleotides: TGTGCCAGCAGTGCTACCGGGACTTTGGGCTACACCTTC. This gives the protein CASSATGTLGYTF.

The chain couples TRBV19 to TRBJ2-1, with TRBD2 matching 8 bases. The ends lost 5 bases at V and 6 bases at J; junction bases unmatched: 15. The germline CDR1 and CDR2 sequences are LNHDA and SQIVND (reference sequence). The CDR3 loop spans 17 amino acids. CDR3 sequence (DNA): TGTGCCAGTAGTCCCCGAGCTGGGACTAGTAGAGTCAATGAGCAGTTCTTC. Its protein product is CASSPRAGTSRVNEQFF.

The chain links TRBV2 to TRBJ2-5, with D unclear. The CDR3 is 13 amino acids. The germline V gene has CDR1 SNHLY and CDR2 FYNNEI. V was shortened by 6 bases and J by 2 bases, with 10 bases between the two germline ends. The CDR3 coding sequence is TGTGCCAGCAGGCTTAACGTACAAGAGACCCAGTACTTC. This gives the protein CASRLNVQETQYF.

The chain couples TRBV7-2 to TRBJ1-5; 8 bases align to TRBD1. Germline trimming cut 0 bases from V and 7 bases from J; bases unmatched to any gene: 11. The CDR3 totals 17 residues. Germline V gives CDR1 SGHTA, CDR2 FQGNSA. As DNA, the CDR3 is TGTGCCAGCAGCTTAGCGGGGGGACAGGCCCGGAGACAGCCCCAGCATTTT. It yields the protein CASSLAGGQARRQPQHF.

Only one count was recorded for this clone. The chain couples TRBV30 to TRBJ2-3; tentatively, D is TRBD1 or TRBD2 (6 bases each). The CDR3 is 15 amino acids. From germline, CDR1 is GTSNPN and CDR2 SVGIG (reference sequence). Trimming removed 3 bases from V and 8 bases from J, with 21 bases in between. The CDR3 nucleotides read TGTGCCTGGAGGGGGGGAAAGGGGGGTCGGGGTACGCAGTATTTT. It encodes CAWRGGKGGRGTQYF.

The chain links TRBV19 to TRBJ2-3, with D hard to call. The length of the CDR3 is 14 residues. Looked up from germline, CDR1 is LNHDA and CDR2 is SQIVND (reference sequence). V lost 4 bases to trimming and J lost 3 bases, with 11 bases between them. The CDR3 here is CASSTQALTDTQYF. In nucleotides, the CDR3 is TGTGCCAGTAGTACCCAAGCTCTTACAGATACGCAGTATTTT.

This clone came up once. The chain uses TRBV5-5 and TRBJ2-1, with D hard to call. Trimming shortened V by 2 bases and J by 5 bases, and 11 bases separated the two germline ends. The CDR3 is 14 residues long. CDR1 is SGHKS, CDR2 YYEKEE, per germline (reference sequence). The CDR3 loop is CASSLGPPDNEQFF. In DNA form, the CDR3 reads TGTGCCAGCAGCTTAGGACCACCAGACAATGAGCAGTTCTTC.

The CDR3 nucleotides read TGTGCCAGCAGCTTGGGGACTAGCGGAATTCGGGCAGATACGCAGTATTTT. Translating it yields CASSLGTSGIRADTQYF. This chain joins TRBV5-4 and TRBJ2-3; 10 bases are a match to TRBD2. Germline V lookup: CDR1 SGHNT, CDR2 YYREEE (reference sequence). V shed 0 bases, J shed 4 bases, and the junction held 8 bases outside the gene matches. CDR3 length equals 17 residues. The complete variable domain, with remaining parts taken from reference TRBV5-4 and TRBJ2-3, reads ETGVTQSPTHLIKTRGQQVTLRCSSQSGHNTVSWYQQALGQGPQFIFQYYREEENGRGNFPPRFSGLQFPNYSSELNVNALELDDSALYLCASSLGTSGIRADTQYFGPGTRLTVL.

A single count supports this clone. The chain is built from TRBV28 and TRBJ2-1; D call uncertain. Trimming left V 1 base short and J 5 bases short, with 9 bases between. Germline V lookup: CDR1 MDHEN, CDR2 SYDVKM. There are 14 residues in the CDR3. The CDR3 DNA sequence: TGTGCCAGCAGTTTATCGGGTTGGAACAATGAGCAGTTCTTC. Translated: CASSLSGWNNEQFF.

The J gene is TRBJ2-5, the V gene TRBV6-1, with D possibly being TRBD2 (5 bases). Germline V gene data show CDR1 as MNHNS and CDR2 as SASEGT. This CDR3 contains 15 residues. Trimming took 6 bases from V and 2 from J, leaving 16 bases between them. The CDR3 bases are TGTGCCAGCAGGCAGAGCTTGAGAGGGCAAGAGACCCAGTACTTC. It specifies CASRQSLRGQETQYF.

The chain recombines TRBV29-1 with TRBJ1-4; 7 nucleotides line up with TRBD1. Germline lookup yields CDR1 SQVTM and CDR2 ANQGSEA. The CDR3 spans 13 residues. The V and J ends lost 6 bases and 5 bases, in that order; junction bases with no gene match: 6. The CDR3 region has the DNA TGCAGCGTGAAGGGGGCCCAAAATGAAAAACTGTTTTTT. It yields the protein CSVKGAQNEKLFF. Variable domain in full (rest from reference TRBV29-1 and TRBJ1-4): SAVISQKPSRDICQRGTSLTIQCQVDSQVTMMFWYRQQPGQSLTLIATANQGSEATYESGFVIDKFPISRPNLTFSTLTVSNMSPEDSSIYLCSVKGAQNEKLFFGSGTQLSVL.

The V call is TRBV14, the J call TRBJ2-1; maybe TRBD1 (7 bases). Trimming stripped 4 bases from V and 4 bases from J, with 17 bases between. The CDR3 is 16 residues long. Germline V gene lookup returns CDR1 SGHDN and CDR2 FVKESK. CDR3 DNA sequence: TGTGCCAGCAGCCCATCCGGAGGGGGCCAGTACAATGAGCAGTTCTTC. This codes for CASSPSGGGQYNEQFF.

The rearrangement uses TRBV5-1 and TRBJ2-5; 7 nucleotides match TRBD1. V lost 4 bases and J lost 2; bases outside the gene matches: 5. The CDR3 consists of 14 residues. Germline V gives CDR1 SGHRS, CDR2 YFSETQ. The CDR3 DNA sequence: TGCGCCAGCAGCGTGGGGACAGTACAAGAGACCCAGTACTTC. This gives the protein CASSVGTVQETQYF. Filled out from reference TRBV5-1 and TRBJ2-5, the complete variable domain reads KAGVTQTPRYLIKTRGQQVTLSCSPISGHRSVSWYQQTPGQGLQFLFEYFSETQRNKGNFPGRFSGRQFSNSRSEMNVSTLELGDSALYLCASSVGTVQETQYFGPGTRLLVL.

This chain joins TRBV6-5 and TRBJ1-6, with a tentative D call TRBD1 (5 bases). Germline-derived CDR1 and CDR2 are MNHEY and SVGAGI. The CDR3 extends over 15 amino acids. V lost 6 bases to trimming and J lost 5 bases, with 14 bases between them. The CDR3 protein is CASRLWDGNNSPLHF. CDR3 DNA: TGTGCCAGCAGACTATGGGACGGAAATAATTCACCCCTCCACTTT.

The chain links TRBV19 to TRBJ2-6; D perhaps matches TRBD1 (5 bases). The CDR3 has 15 amino acids. V was pared by 10 bases and J by 1 base, with 14 bases between. Germline V gives CDR1 LNHDA, CDR2 SQIVND (reference sequence). Written as DNA, the CDR3 is TGTGCCACCAGACGGGCAGGGTCTGGGGCCAACGTCCTGACTTTC. This encodes CATRRAGSGANVLTF.

The chain uses TRBV6-1 and TRBJ1-5, with unresolved D. Trimming took 2 bases from V and 6 from J, leaving 14 bases between them. The CDR3 covers 15 residues. CDR1 is MNHNS, CDR2 SASEGT, per germline. The CDR3 region is CASSEMESAFQPQHF. The CDR3, as DNA: TGTGCCAGCAGTGAAATGGAATCTGCTTTTCAGCCCCAGCATTTT.

The chain employs TRBV9 and TRBJ1-1; no firm D call. Looked up from germline, CDR1 is SGDLS and CDR2 is YYNGEE. V gave up 0 bases and J gave up 1 base, with 4 bases separating them. The CDR3 is 13 residues long. Here the CDR3 reads CASSVVPNTEAFF. In DNA, the CDR3 is TGTGCCAGCAGCGTAGTGCCGAACACTGAAGCTTTCTTT.

The gene calls are TRBV5-8 and TRBJ2-7; D uncertain. The germline gives CDR1 SGHTS, CDR2 YDEGEE. This CDR3 has 14 amino acids. The V and J ends lost 2 bases and 6 bases respectively, with 15 bases between them. CDR3 bases: TGTGCCAGCAGCTTATCAGGATTTCAGAGCGAGCAGTACTTC. Amino acids: CASSLSGFQSEQYF.

The chain couples TRBV10-3 to TRBJ2-7; the D is unclear. With 10 bases removed from V and 5 bases from J, the gap between germline ends came to 18 bases. Germline-derived CDR1 and CDR2 are ENHRY and SYGVKD. The length of the CDR3 is 13 residues. The CDR3 sequence: CATSAPPVHEQYF. CDR3 DNA sequence: TGTGCCACCTCGGCCCCCCCTGTTCACGAGCAGTACTTC.

The rearrangement uses TRBV5-4 and TRBJ1-3; D ambiguous. This CDR3 has 14 residues. V was clipped by 8 bases and J by 1 base, with 13 bases between them. CDR1 and CDR2 from the germline V gene are SGHNT and YYREEE (reference sequence). CDR3 amino acids: CASRDYRSGNTIYF. Written as DNA, the CDR3 is TGTGCCAGTCGGGATTACCGATCTGGAAACACCATATATTTT.

This chain joins TRBV6-1 and TRBJ2-7; D call uncertain. CDR1 and CDR2 (germline): MNHNS, SASEGT. CDR3 length: 14 amino acids. V dropped 4 bases and J dropped 3 bases, with 13 bases sitting between them. The CDR3 loop reads CASSVQRSLYEQYF. DNA of the CDR3: TGTGCCAGCAGTGTACAACGATCGCTCTACGAGCAGTACTTC.

This clone was seen only once. This rearrangement joins TRBV14 to TRBJ1-2; a weak D match, TRBD1 (5 bases). Germline V gene data show CDR1 as SGHDN and CDR2 as FVKESK. The CDR3 extends over 17 amino acids. V was trimmed by 2 bases and J by 4 bases, leaving 20 bases between them. The DNA of the CDR3 is TGTGCCAGCAGCCAACTTTCAGGACACGGGCCTTCCTATGGCTACACCTTC. Translating gives CASSQLSGHGPSYGYTF.

V gene TRBV5-1 combines with J gene TRBJ1-2; no reliable D call. The CDR3 consists of 13 residues. Deletions cut 6 bases from V and 4 bases from J, with 13 bases between. Germline V CDR1 and CDR2: SGHRS, YFSETQ. CDR3 nucleotides: TGCGCCAGCACCTCCGACGGATTCTATGGCTACACCTTC. This sequence encodes CASTSDGFYGYTF.

V and J are TRBV6-1 and TRBJ2-4, with 10 bases that match TRBD1. V was clipped by 4 bases and J by 0 bases; unmatched bases: 3. Per the germline V gene, CDR1 is MNHNS and CDR2 is SASEGT. The CDR3 has 16 residues. The CDR3 nucleotides read TGTGCCAGCAGTGCGGGGACAGGGGTAGCCAAAAACATTCAGTACTTC. Protein: CASSAGTGVAKNIQYF.